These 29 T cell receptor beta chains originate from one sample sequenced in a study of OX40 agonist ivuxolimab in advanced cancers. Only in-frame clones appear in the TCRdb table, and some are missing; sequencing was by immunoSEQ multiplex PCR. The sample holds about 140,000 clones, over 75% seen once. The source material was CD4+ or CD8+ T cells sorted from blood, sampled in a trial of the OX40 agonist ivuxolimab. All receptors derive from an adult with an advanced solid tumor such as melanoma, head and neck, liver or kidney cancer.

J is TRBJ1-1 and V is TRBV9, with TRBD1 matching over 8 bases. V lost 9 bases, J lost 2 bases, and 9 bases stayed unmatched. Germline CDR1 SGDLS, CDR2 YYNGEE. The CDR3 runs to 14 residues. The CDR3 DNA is TGTGCCACCGGACAGGGCGTAGGAAACACTGAAGCTTTCTTT. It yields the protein CATGQGVGNTEAFF.

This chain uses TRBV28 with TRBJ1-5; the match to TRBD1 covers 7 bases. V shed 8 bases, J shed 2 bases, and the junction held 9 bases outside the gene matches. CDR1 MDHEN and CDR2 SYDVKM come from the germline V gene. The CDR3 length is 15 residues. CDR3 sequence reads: CASHQGQVGNQPQHF. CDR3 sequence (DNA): TGTGCCAGCCACCAAGGACAGGTCGGCAATCAGCCCCAGCATTTT.

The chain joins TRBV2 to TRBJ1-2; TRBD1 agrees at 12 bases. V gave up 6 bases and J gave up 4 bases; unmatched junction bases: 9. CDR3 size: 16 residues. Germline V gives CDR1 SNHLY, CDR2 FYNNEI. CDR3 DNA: TGTGCCAGCAGCGTCCCGGGACAGGGGGCGGGCTATGGCTACACCTTC. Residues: CASSVPGQGAGYGYTF. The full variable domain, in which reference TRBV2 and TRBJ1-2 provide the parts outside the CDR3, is EPEVTQTPSHQVTQMGQEVILRCVPISNHLYFYWYRQILGQKVEFLVSFYNNEISEKSEIFDDQFSVERPDGSNFTLKIRSTKLEDSAMYFCASSVPGQGAGYGYTFGSGTRLTVV.

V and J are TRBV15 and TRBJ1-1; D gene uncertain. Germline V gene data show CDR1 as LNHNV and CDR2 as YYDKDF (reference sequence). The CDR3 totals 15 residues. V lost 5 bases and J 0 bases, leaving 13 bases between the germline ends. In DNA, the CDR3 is TGTGCCACCAGCCGCCCAAGAGACATGAACACTGAAGCTTTCTTT. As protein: CATSRPRDMNTEAFF. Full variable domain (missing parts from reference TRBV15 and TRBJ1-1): DAMVIQNPRYQVTQFGKPVTLSCSQTLNHNVMYWYQQKSSQAPKLLFHYYDKDFNNEADTPDNFQSRRPNTSFCFLDIRSPGLGDTAMYLCATSRPRDMNTEAFFGQGTRLTVV.

CDR3 bases: TGTGCCTGGTCCACCCAGTACAATGAGCAGTTCTTC. It is translated as CAWSTQYNEQFF. The V call is TRBV30, the J call TRBJ2-1; D is unclear. This CDR3 has 12 residues. V dropped 5 bases and J dropped 4 bases, with 9 bases sitting between them. The V gene's germline CDR1 is GTSNPN and CDR2 SVGIG (reference sequence).

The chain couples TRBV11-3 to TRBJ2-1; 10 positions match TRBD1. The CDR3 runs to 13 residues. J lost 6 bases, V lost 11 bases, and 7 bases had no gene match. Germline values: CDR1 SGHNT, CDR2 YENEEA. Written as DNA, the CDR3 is TGTGCCCGACGCCGGACAGGGGGCAATGAGCAGTTCTTC. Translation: CARRRTGGNEQFF. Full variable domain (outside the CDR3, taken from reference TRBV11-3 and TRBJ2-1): EAGVVQSPRYKIIEKKQPVAFWCNPISGHNTLYWYLQNLGQGPELLIRYENEEAVDDSQLPKDRFSAERLKGVDSTLKIQPAELGDSAVYLCARRRTGGNEQFFGPGTRLTVL.

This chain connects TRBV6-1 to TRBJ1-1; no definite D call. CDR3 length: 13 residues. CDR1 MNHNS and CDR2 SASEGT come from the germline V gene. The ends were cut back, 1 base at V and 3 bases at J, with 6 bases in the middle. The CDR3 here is CASSEGQYTEAFF. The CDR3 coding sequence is TGTGCCAGCAGTGAAGGTCAATACACTGAAGCTTTCTTT.

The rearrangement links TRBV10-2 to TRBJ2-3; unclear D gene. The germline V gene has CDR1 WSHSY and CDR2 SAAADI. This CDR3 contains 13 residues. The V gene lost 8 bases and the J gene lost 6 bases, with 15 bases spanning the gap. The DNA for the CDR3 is TGCGCCAGCGAAGACCACCTATATGATACGCAGTATTTT. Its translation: CASEDHLYDTQYF.

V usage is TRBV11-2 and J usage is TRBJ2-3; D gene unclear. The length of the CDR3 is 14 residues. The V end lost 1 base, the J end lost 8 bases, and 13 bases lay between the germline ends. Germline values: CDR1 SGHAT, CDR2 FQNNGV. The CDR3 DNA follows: TGTGCCAGCAGCTTAGGGCTCGGAATCGCTACGCAGTATTTT. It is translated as CASSLGLGIATQYF.

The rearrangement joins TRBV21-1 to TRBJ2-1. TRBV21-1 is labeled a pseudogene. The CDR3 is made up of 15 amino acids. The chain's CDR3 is CARGRRAVLFNEQFF. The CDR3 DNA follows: TGTGCCAGAGGGCGTAGGGCAGTTCTGTTCAATGAGCAGTTCTTC.

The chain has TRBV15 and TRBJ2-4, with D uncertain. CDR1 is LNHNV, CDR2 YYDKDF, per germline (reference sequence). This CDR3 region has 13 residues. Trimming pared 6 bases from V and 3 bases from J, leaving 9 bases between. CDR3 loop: CATRVGNKNIQYF. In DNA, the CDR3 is TGTGCCACCAGAGTAGGGAACAAAAACATTCAGTACTTC. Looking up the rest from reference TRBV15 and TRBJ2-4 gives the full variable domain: DAMVIQNPRYQVTQFGKPVTLSCSQTLNHNVMYWYQQKSSQAPKLLFHYYDKDFNNEADTPDNFQSRRPNTSFCFLDIRSPGLGDTAMYLCATRVGNKNIQYFGAGTRLSVL.

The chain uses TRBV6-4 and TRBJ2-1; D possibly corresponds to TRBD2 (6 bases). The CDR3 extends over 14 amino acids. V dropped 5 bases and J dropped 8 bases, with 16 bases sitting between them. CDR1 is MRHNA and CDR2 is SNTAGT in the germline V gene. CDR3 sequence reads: CASSSGTAVDEQFF. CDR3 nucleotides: TGTGCCAGCAGTTCCGGGACTGCGGTCGATGAGCAGTTCTTC.

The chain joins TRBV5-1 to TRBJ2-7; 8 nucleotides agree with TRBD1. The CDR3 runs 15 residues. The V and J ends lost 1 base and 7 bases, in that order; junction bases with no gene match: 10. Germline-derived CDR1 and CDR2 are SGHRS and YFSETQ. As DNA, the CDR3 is TGCGCCAGCAGCTTGACCCCGGACAGGGCGGGGGAGCAGTACTTC. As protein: CASSLTPDRAGEQYF. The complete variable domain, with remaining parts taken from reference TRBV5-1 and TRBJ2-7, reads KAGVTQTPRYLIKTRGQQVTLSCSPISGHRSVSWYQQTPGQGLQFLFEYFSETQRNKGNFPGRFSGRQFSNSRSEMNVSTLELGDSALYLCASSLTPDRAGEQYFGPGTRLTVT.

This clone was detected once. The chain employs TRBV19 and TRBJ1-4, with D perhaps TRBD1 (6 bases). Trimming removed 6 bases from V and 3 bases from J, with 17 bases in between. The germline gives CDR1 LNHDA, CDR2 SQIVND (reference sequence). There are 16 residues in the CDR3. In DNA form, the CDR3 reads TGTGCCAGTAGCCCGACAGGTCGGGAGGCTAATGAAAAACTGTTTTTT. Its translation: CASSPTGREANEKLFF.

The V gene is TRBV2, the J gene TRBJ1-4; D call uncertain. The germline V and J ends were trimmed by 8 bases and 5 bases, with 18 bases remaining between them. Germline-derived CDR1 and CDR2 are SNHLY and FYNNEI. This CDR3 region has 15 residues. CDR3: CASRQEARPNEKLFF. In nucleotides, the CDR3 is TGTGCCAGCCGGCAGGAGGCCCGCCCCAATGAAAAACTGTTTTTT.

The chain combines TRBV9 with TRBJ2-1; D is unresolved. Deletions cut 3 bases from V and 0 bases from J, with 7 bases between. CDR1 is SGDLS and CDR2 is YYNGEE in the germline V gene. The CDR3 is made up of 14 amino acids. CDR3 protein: CASSGPSSYNEQFF. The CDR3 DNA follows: TGTGCCAGCAGCGGTCCGAGCTCCTACAATGAGCAGTTCTTC.

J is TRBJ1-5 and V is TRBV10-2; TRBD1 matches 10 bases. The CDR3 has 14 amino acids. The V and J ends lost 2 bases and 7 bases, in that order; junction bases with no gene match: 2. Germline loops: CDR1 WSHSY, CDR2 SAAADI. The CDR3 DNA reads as TGCGCCAGCAGTGAGCGGACAGGGGGGCAGCCCCAGCATTTT. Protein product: CASSERTGGQPQHF.

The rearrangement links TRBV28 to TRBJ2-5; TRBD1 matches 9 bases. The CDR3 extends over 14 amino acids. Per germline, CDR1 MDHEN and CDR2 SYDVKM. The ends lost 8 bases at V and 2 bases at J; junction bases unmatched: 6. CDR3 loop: CASGRGQGQETQYF. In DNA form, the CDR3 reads TGTGCCAGCGGCAGGGGACAGGGACAAGAGACCCAGTACTTC. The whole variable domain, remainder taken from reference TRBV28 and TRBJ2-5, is DVKVTQSSRYLVKRTGEKVFLECVQDMDHENMFWYRQDPGLGLRLIYFSYDVKMKEKGDIPEGYSVSREKKERFSLILESASTNQTSMYLCASGRGQGQETQYFGPGTRLLVL.

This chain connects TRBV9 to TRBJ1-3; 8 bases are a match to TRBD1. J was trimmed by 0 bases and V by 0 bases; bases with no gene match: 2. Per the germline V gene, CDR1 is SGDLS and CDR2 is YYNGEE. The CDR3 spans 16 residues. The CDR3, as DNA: TGTGCCAGCAGCGTAGCTACAGGGGGCTCTGGAAACACCATATATTTT. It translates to CASSVATGGSGNTIYF.

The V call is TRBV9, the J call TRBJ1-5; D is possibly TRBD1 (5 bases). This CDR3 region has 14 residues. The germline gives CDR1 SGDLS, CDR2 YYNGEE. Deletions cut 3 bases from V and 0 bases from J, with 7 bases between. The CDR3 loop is CASSGGYSNQPQHF. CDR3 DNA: TGTGCCAGCAGCGGGGGCTATAGCAATCAGCCCCAGCATTTT.

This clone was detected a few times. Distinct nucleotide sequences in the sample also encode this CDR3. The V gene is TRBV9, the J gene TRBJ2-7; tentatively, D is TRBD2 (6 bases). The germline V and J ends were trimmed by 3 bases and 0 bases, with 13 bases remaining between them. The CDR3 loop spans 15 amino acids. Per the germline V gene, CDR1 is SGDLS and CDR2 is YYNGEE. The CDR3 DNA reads TGTGCCAGCAGCGAGGGGCCTAGCGCCTCCTACGAGCAGTACTTC. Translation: CASSEGPSASYEQYF.

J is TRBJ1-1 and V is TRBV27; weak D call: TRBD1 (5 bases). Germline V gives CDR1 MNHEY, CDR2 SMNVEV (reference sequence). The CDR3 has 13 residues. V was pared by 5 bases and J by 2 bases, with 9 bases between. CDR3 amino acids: CASSPWDNTEAFF. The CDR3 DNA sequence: TGTGCCAGCAGTCCCTGGGACAACACTGAAGCTTTCTTT.

The CDR3: CASSFAGSSYEQYF. The CDR3 nucleotides are TGTGCCAGCAGTTTCGCAGGGAGCTCCTACGAGCAGTACTTC. This chain uses TRBV28 with TRBJ2-7, with D perhaps matching TRBD1 or TRBD2 (5 bases each). The length of the CDR3 is 14 residues. V was shortened by 3 bases and J by 0 bases, with 9 bases between the two germline ends. CDR1 MDHEN and CDR2 SYDVKM come from the germline V gene.

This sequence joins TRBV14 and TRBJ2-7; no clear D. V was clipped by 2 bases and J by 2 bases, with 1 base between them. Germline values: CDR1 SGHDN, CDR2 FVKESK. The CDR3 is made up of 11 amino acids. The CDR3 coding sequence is TGTGCCAGCAGCCAAACCTACGAGCAGTACTTC. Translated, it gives CASSQTYEQYF.

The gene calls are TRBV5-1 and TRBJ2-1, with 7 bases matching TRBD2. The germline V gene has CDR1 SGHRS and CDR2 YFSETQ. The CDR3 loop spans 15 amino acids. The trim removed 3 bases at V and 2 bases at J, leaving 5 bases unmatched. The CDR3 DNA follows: TGCGCCAGCAGCTCTAATGCGGGAGCCTACAATGAGCAGTTCTTC. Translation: CASSSNAGAYNEQFF.

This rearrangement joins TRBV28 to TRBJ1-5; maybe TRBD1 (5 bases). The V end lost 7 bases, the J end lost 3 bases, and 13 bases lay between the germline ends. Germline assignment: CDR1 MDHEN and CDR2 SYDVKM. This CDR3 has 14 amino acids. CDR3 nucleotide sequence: TGTGCCAGCACCCTTGGGGGGAACAATCAGCCCCAGCATTTT. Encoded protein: CASTLGGNNQPQHF. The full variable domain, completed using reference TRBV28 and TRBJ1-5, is DVKVTQSSRYLVKRTGEKVFLECVQDMDHENMFWYRQDPGLGLRLIYFSYDVKMKEKGDIPEGYSVSREKKERFSLILESASTNQTSMYLCASTLGGNNQPQHFGDGTRLSIL.

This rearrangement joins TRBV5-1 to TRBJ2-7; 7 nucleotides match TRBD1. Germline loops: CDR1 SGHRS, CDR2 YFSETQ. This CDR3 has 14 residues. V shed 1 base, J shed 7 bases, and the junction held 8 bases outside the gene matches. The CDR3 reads CASSLLGQLEEQYF. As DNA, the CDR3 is TGCGCCAGCAGCTTGTTGGGACAGCTAGAGGAGCAGTACTTC.

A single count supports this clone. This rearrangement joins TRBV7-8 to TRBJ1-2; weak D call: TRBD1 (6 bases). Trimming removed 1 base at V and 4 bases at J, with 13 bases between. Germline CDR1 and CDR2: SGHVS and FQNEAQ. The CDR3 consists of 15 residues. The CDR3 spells CASSLGGALSYGYTF. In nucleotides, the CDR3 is TGTGCCAGCAGCTTAGGGGGGGCGCTAAGCTATGGCTACACCTTC.

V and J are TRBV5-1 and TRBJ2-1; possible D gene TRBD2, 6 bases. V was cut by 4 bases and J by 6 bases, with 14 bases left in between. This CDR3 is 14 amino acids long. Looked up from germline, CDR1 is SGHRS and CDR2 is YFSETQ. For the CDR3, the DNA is TGCGCCAGCAGCAGGGAGGTAGCCGGCAATGAGCAGTTCTTC. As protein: CASSREVAGNEQFF.